Reported below is one T cell receptor (beta chain). The target antigen is unknown. The ends lost 4 bases at V and 5 bases at J; junction bases unmatched: 7. The CDR3 loop spans 14 amino acids. Germline V CDR1 and CDR2: MNHNY, SVGAGI (reference sequence). This record belongs to a study of blood T cells in healthy people across ages. General study results and limits: Investigators treated diversity estimates from one million T cells as underestimates. TCR beta diversity, measured per million T cells, fell in a roughly linear way with age.

Next came a second PCR, run for roughly 6 to 11 cycles, which used a sample-barcoded 5' primer along with a J-beta primer mix. One entry per CDR3 protein, called by TCRdb with MiXCR from the 5' RACE reads. The table includes 720,000 or so distinct CDR3 sequences, 40% to 45% detected once. The chain is built from TRBV6-6 and TRBJ2-7; 8 bases are shared with TRBD1. The sequenced sample consisted of blood. The sequence derives from a man older than 75 in good health. The CDR3 sequence: CASSSAMTGDEQYF. CDR3 sequence (DNA): TGTGCCAGCAGTTCCGCGATGACAGGGGACGAGCAGTACTTC.